Listed below are T cell receptor beta chains from one sample, sequenced in a study of somatic mutations in cytotoxic T cells in rheumatoid arthritis. The repertoire was sequenced with immunoSEQ multiplex PCR; TCRdb's copy has only in-frame clones and lacks some. The table lists around 15,000 clones, 70% to 85% of them singletons, with about 21% in the top ten. Sequenced material: CD8+ T cells sorted from blood. The receptors were gathered from an adult with rheumatoid arthritis. Both conserved end residues are part of each CDR3. Each record gives: V gene, J gene, clone size, D gene, CDR3 protein, CDR3 DNA. A D gene is named only where the DNA matches it firmly. Size values are once, few and many counts, or a class for expanded clones, and some rows have none.

TRBV6-1,TRBJ1-4,NA,NA,CASSVYRDTNEKLFF,TGTGCCAGCAGTGTCTACAGGGACACTAATGAAAAACTGTTTTTT
TRBV5-4,TRBJ2-7,few,TRBD1,CASSLRTGHDEQYF,TGTGCCAGCAGCCTCCGGACAGGACACGACGAGCAGTACTTC
TRBV6-1,TRBJ2-1,NA,NA,CASTRGNEQFF,TGTGCCAGCACGAGGGGCAATGAGCAGTTCTTC
TRBV19,TRBJ1-1,NA,TRBD1,CASSTGGYTEAFF,TGTGCCAGTAGCACAGGGGGGTACACTGAAGCTTTCTTT
TRBV7-9,TRBJ1-2,NA,NA,CASSPLGLVNYGYTF,TGTGCCAGCAGCCCCTTAGGACTGGTTAACTATGGCTACACCTTC
TRBV9,TRBJ2-1,NA,TRBD2,CASSVDLAGGNEQFF,TGTGCCAGCAGCGTCGATCTAGCGGGAGGCAATGAGCAGTTCTTC
TRBV5-4,TRBJ1-2,NA,NA,CASSPPGELYGYTF,TGTGCCAGCAGCCCCCCCGGGGAGTTATATGGCTACACCTTC
TRBV4-1,TRBJ2-1,NA,TRBD2,CASSQEETGGPLEQFF,TGCGCCAGCAGCCAAGAAGAGACGGGGGGGCCACTGGAGCAGTTCTTC
TRBV27,TRBJ2-7,NA,TRBD1,CASSRTGTGIEQYF,TGTGCCAGCAGTCGAACCGGGACAGGGATCGAGCAGTACTTC
TRBV6-6,TRBJ2-5,NA,TRBD2,CASGRDPQYF,TGTGCCAGCGGGAGGGACCCGCAGTACTTC
TRBV5-1,TRBJ1-1,once,NA,CASSLWTNTEAFF,TGCGCCAGCAGCTTGTGGACGAACACTGAAGCTTTCTTT
TRBV5-1,TRBJ1-2,NA,NA,CASSLTGGVNTF,TGCGCCAGCAGCTTGACTGGAGGGGTTAATACCTTC
TRBV7-9,TRBJ1-5,NA,TRBD1,CASSLLGTGDNQPQHF,TGTGCCAGCAGCTTATTAGGGACAGGGGATAATCAGCCCCAGCATTTT
TRBV11-3,TRBJ2-1,NA,TRBD2,CASSLDEREGDEQFF,TGTGCCAGCAGCTTAGATGAGCGGGAGGGCGATGAGCAGTTCTTC
TRBV11-2,TRBJ2-7,few,TRBD1,CASSSDREQYF,TGTGCCAGCAGCTCGGACAGGGAGCAGTACTTC
TRBV11-3,TRBJ2-3,once,NA,CASSWLTGTDTQYF,TGTGCCAGCAGCTGGCTAACCGGCACAGATACGCAGTATTTT
TRBV5-1,TRBJ2-7,NA,NA,CASSLDPSLVGGEQYF,TGCGCCAGCAGCTTGGATCCCTCTCTGGTGGGAGGAGAGCAGTACTTC
TRBV10-3,TRBJ2-3,once,TRBD2,CAISSGGWGDTQYF,TGTGCCATCTCCAGCGGGGGGTGGGGAGATACGCAGTATTTT
TRBV7-8,TRBJ2-5,NA,NA,CASSLTAGRRETQYF,TGTGCCAGCAGCTTAACGGCAGGTCGGCGGGAGACCCAGTACTTC
TRBV10-2,TRBJ2-7,NA,TRBD2,CASSRRVEASGSILTYEQYF,TGCGCCAGCAGTCGGCGAGTCGAGGCTAGCGGGAGTATCTTGACCTACGAGCAGTACTTC
TRBV4-1,TRBJ1-5,NA,NA,CASSQVDSSNQPQHF,TGCGCCAGCAGCCAAGTGGACAGTAGCAATCAGCCCCAGCATTTT
TRBV28,TRBJ1-5,NA,NA,CASSLIQGRQPQHF,TGTGCCAGCAGTTTAATCCAGGGTCGTCAGCCCCAGCATTTT
TRBV7-6,TRBJ2-3,NA,NA,CASSRVHRTDTQYF,TGTGCCAGCAGCAGGGTCCACCGCACAGATACGCAGTATTTT
TRBV5-1,TRBJ1-2,NA,TRBD1,CASTKTGGGPHGYTF,TGCGCCAGCACTAAAACAGGGGGCGGTCCGCATGGCTACACCTTC
TRBV5-1,TRBJ2-1,NA,NA,CASSFGLQFYNEQFF,TGCGCCAGCAGCTTTGGACTACAATTCTACAATGAGCAGTTCTTC
TRBV5-6,TRBJ1-5,once,NA,CASSFGLGQPQHF,TGTGCCAGCAGCTTTGGTTTGGGTCAGCCCCAGCATTTT
TRBV19,TRBJ1-5,NA,NA,CASLGLLGSPPNQPQHF,TGTGCCAGCCTGGGGCTTCTCGGCAGCCCACCGAATCAGCCCCAGCATTTT
TRBV19,TRBJ1-3,NA,NA,CARCPTIRDSGNTIYF,TGTGCCAGATGTCCTACGATCAGGGACTCTGGAAACACCATATATTTT
TRBV7-9,TRBJ1-1,NA,NA,CASMTVNTEAFF,TGTGCCAGCATGACAGTGAACACTGAAGCTTTCTTT
TRBV11-2,TRBJ1-2,NA,TRBD1,CASSLVWQGAIYGYTF,TGTGCCAGCAGCTTAGTTTGGCAGGGGGCAATCTATGGCTACACCTTC
TRBV13,TRBJ2-3,NA,TRBD1,CASNDPGQGANTQYF,TGTGCCAGCAACGACCCGGGACAGGGGGCGAATACGCAGTATTTT
TRBV7-6,TRBJ2-1,NA,TRBD2,CASSLSGGSINEQFF,TGTGCCAGCAGCTTAAGTGGCGGGAGCATCAATGAGCAGTTCTTC
TRBV4-1,TRBJ2-7,NA,NA,CASSQTGGYEQYF,TGCGCCAGCAGCCAAACGGGCGGATACGAGCAGTACTTC
TRBV4-1,TRBJ1-1,NA,NA,CASSQYGPAIRNEAFF,TGCGCCAGCAGCCAATATGGACCGGCCATCAGGAACGAAGCTTTCTTT
TRBV27,TRBJ1-2,NA,NA,CASSPRGAVYGYTF,TGTGCCAGCAGCCCGAGGGGGGCGGTCTATGGCTACACCTTC
TRBV7-6,TRBJ2-5,NA,NA,CASSFFLSSAETQYF,TGTGCCAGCAGCTTTTTCCTAAGCTCCGCAGAGACCCAGTACTTC
TRBV5-4,TRBJ1-1,NA,NA,CASSLGLIDEAFF,TGTGCCAGCAGCTTGGGTTTGATAGATGAAGCTTTCTTT
TRBV6-5,TRBJ2-7,NA,NA,CASSTRTGIYEQYF,TGTGCCAGCAGTACTCGGACTGGGATCTACGAGCAGTACTTC
TRBV14,TRBJ2-2,few,TRBD2,CASSHDLRLAGKRELFF,TGTGCCAGCAGCCATGATCTCCGACTAGCGGGAAAAAGGGAGCTGTTTTTT
TRBV10-2,TRBJ2-7,NA,TRBD1,CASSESGTGNFVQYF,TGCGCCAGCAGTGAGTCCGGGACAGGGAATTTCGTGCAGTACTTC
TRBV4-1,TRBJ1-2,few,TRBD1,CASSQAPGQQDYGYTF,TGCGCCAGCAGCCAGGCCCCGGGACAGCAGGACTATGGCTACACCTTC
TRBV7-8,TRBJ1-5,NA,TRBD1,CASSLASQGRSQPQHF,TGTGCCAGCAGCTTAGCATCACAGGGGAGGAGTCAGCCCCAGCATTTT
TRBV25-1,TRBJ2-1,once,TRBD1,CASSRGEQFF,TGTGCCAGCAGCAGGGGGGAGCAGTTCTTC
TRBV27,TRBJ2-7,NA,NA,CASSLRAGGADEQYF,TGTGCCAGCAGTTTAAGAGCTGGGGGGGCGGACGAGCAGTACTTC
TRBV7-9,TRBJ2-3,NA,NA,CASSGRTDRTPTDTQYF,TGTGCCAGCAGCGGCCGGACCGACCGAACGCCCACAGATACGCAGTATTTT
TRBV19,TRBJ1-4,NA,NA,CASTPFLRSTNEKLFF,TGTGCCAGTACCCCCTTCTTACGGTCAACTAATGAAAAACTGTTTTTT
TRBV7-4,TRBJ2-4,NA,NA,CASSPSVRAWAKNIQYF,TGTGCCAGCAGCCCCTCCGTAAGGGCCTGGGCCAAAAACATTCAGTACTTC
TRBV11-3,TRBJ1-2,NA,TRBD1,CASSFRQGANYGYTF,TGTGCCAGCAGCTTTAGACAGGGAGCTAACTATGGCTACACCTTC
TRBV27,TRBJ1-4,NA,NA,CASSPEIWAGEKLFF,TGTGCCAGCAGTCCTGAAATATGGGCGGGGGAAAAACTGTTTTTT
TRBV7-9,TRBJ2-7,NA,NA,CASSPPGSSYEQYF,TGTGCCAGCAGCCCACCCGGGAGCTCCTACGAGCAGTACTTC
TRBV19,TRBJ1-2,few,TRBD1,CASRFRDRGNYGYTF,TGTGCCAGTAGATTCCGGGACAGGGGTAACTATGGCTACACCTTC
TRBV2,TRBJ1-4,NA,TRBD1,CATLMQGVGEKLFF,TGTGCCACCCTCATGCAGGGGGTGGGTGAAAAACTGTTTTTT
TRBV28,TRBJ1-1,NA,TRBD1,CASSLGQARDTEAFF,TGTGCCAGCAGTTTAGGACAGGCCCGGGACACTGAAGCTTTCTTT